The 25 T cell receptor beta chains presented below share a single source sample, sequenced in a study of breast tumors, draining lymph nodes, adjacent tissues. Samples came from axillary lymph nodes draining the breast cancer. Each CDR3 protein gets one entry after TCRdb re-called the multiplex PCR reads with MiXCR. The sample includes under 250,000 distinct CDR3 sequences, approximately 30% of them seen just once. Specimen: axillary lymph node tissue. All receptors derive from a female donor with breast cancer. Some clones in this sample may be carry-over from other donors' samples.

There are many counts of this clonotype. The chain couples TRBV5-4 to TRBJ2-7; maybe TRBD1 (6 bases). The CDR3 loop spans 14 amino acids. The V end was cut by 1 base, the J end by 6 bases, with 14 bases between. Germline V gives CDR1 SGHNT, CDR2 YYREEE (reference sequence). The CDR3 region has the DNA TGTGCCAGCAGCTTGCAACAGGGTTGGGCCGAGCAGTACTTC. Protein product: CASSLQQGWAEQYF.

Comment on this clonotype: With a much larger clone just one base away, this may be a read error. Without the conserved terminal phenylalanine or tryptophan, this CDR3 likely stems from a read error. The V gene is TRBV20-1, the J gene TRBJ2-1; D unclear. Germline-derived CDR1 and CDR2 are DFQATT and SNEGSKA (reference sequence). V dropped 3 bases and J dropped 11 bases, with 17 bases sitting between them. The CDR3 sequence is 13 residues long. CDR3 region: CSASVRTVLKQFL. CDR3 coding DNA: TGCAGTGCTAGCGTCCGGACGGTGCTTAAGCAGTTCCTC.

Of note for this clonotype: A clone one base away is much larger, so this may be a read error. This chain links TRBV6-6 with TRBJ2-7, with D possibly TRBD2 on 5 matching bases. This CDR3 is built from 12 residues. Germline V gene lookup returns CDR1 MNHNY and CDR2 SVGAGI (reference sequence). The ends were cut back, 7 bases at V and 4 bases at J, with 11 bases in the middle. Here the CDR3 DNA reads TGTGCCAGCACCCCCGGGATTTACGAGCAGTACTTC. This translates into CASTPGIYEQYF.

This clonotype has just one count. The chain links TRBV5-6 to TRBJ2-5, with 7 bases fitting TRBD1. CDR1 is SGHDT and CDR2 is YYEEEE in the germline V gene. V shed 4 bases, J shed 1 base, and the junction held 10 bases outside the gene matches. The CDR3 loop spans 16 amino acids. CDR3 region: CASSLRQGLGQETQYF. CDR3 DNA: TGTGCCAGCAGCCTCCGACAGGGTCTTGGCCAAGAGACCCAGTACTTC.

The J gene is TRBJ2-1, the V gene TRBV7-2; 10 bases match TRBD2. Germline V lookup: CDR1 SGHTA, CDR2 FQGNSA. The V and J ends lost 0 bases and 7 bases, in that order; junction bases with no gene match: 3. The CDR3 covers 15 residues. The CDR3 DNA sequence: TGTGCCAGCAGCTTAGCGCTAGCGGGAGAAAATGAGCAGTTCTTC. Translation gives CASSLALAGENEQFF.

As concerns this clonotype: Compared with germline, one end of the junction differs, possibly owing to a read error. The gene calls are TRBV20-1 and TRBJ2-3; D is tentatively TRBD1 or TRBD2 (6 bases each). Germline V gives CDR1 DFQATT, CDR2 SNEGSKA (reference sequence). The CDR3 loop spans 10 amino acids. CDR3 region: CSAHQQRGDF. The CDR3 DNA follows: TGCAGTGCCCATCAGCAGAGGGGGGATTTT.

This clonotype was recorded many times. The chain links TRBV7-9 to TRBJ2-7; 9 bases fit TRBD1. This CDR3 comprises 15 residues. Germline trimming cut 6 bases from V and 2 bases from J; bases unmatched to any gene: 8. Germline CDR1 reads SEHNR; CDR2 reads FQNEAQ (reference sequence). The CDR3, as DNA: TGTGCCAGCAGTTATCCGGGACAGGGAGCCTACGAGCAGTACTTC. Protein: CASSYPGQGAYEQYF.

The V gene is TRBV5-1, the J gene TRBJ2-5; TRBD1 might be the D (5 bases). V was cut by 0 bases and J by 5 bases, with 17 bases left in between. CDR3 size: 16 residues. The germline V gene encodes CDR1 SGHRS and CDR2 YFSETQ. The CDR3 loop reads CASSLAQGLSGETQYF. The CDR3 DNA reads TGCGCCAGCAGCTTGGCCCAGGGCCTAAGTGGCGAGACCCAGTACTTC.

This clonotype was found many times. This chain connects TRBV19 to TRBJ1-4; D call uncertain. Trimming took off 4 bases at V and 4 bases at J, with 7 bases between the two ends. The CDR3 has 13 amino acids. The germline CDR1 and CDR2 sequences are LNHDA and SQIVND (reference sequence). This chain's CDR3 is CASSTPFNEKLFF. DNA of the CDR3: TGTGCCAGTAGTACTCCCTTTAATGAAAAACTGTTTTTT.

In this sample, this clonotype turned up once. This rearrangement joins TRBV10-3 to TRBJ2-2; 13 bases agree with TRBD2. CDR3 size: 16 residues. Germline CDR1 reads ENHRY; CDR2 reads SYGVKD. V shed 10 bases and J 4 bases; nucleotides not matched to a gene: 9. DNA for the CDR3: TGTGCCAGTAGTGGACTAGCGGGAGTGGGCACCGGGGAGCTGTTTTTT. It yields the protein CASSGLAGVGTGELFF.

This clonotype was seen repeatedly, ten times or more. V is TRBV6-1 and J is TRBJ1-4; D call uncertain. Trimming removed 7 bases from V and 0 bases from J, with 6 bases in between. This CDR3 has 13 residues. Germline CDR1 is MNHNS and CDR2 is SASEGT. The CDR3 loop is CASIDSTNEKLFF. Written as DNA, the CDR3 is TGTGCCAGCATCGACTCAACTAATGAAAAACTGTTTTTT.

About this clonotype itself: Being one base from a much bigger clone, this may be a read error. This chain joins TRBV6-2 or TRBV6-3 and TRBJ1-2; D is undetermined. V was pared by 1 base and J by 4 bases, with 7 bases between. Germline CDR1 and CDR2: MNHEY and SVGEGT. The CDR3 spans 13 residues. The CDR3 spells CASSYLSIYGYTF. The CDR3 coding sequence is TGTGCCAGCAGTTACTTATCGATCTATGGCTACACCTTC.

In this sample, this clonotype turned up many times. The gene calls are TRBV6-2 or TRBV6-3 and TRBJ2-7; D is undetermined. CDR1 MNHEY and CDR2 SVGEGT come from the germline V gene. This CDR3 comprises 14 residues. Trimming removed 6 bases from V and 2 bases from J, with 14 bases in between. The CDR3 region has the DNA TGTGCCAGCAGCGCAGCAGAACCTCCCTACGAGCAGTACTTC. This gives the protein CASSAAEPPYEQYF.

This clonotype was seen many times. The DNA for the CDR3 is TGTGCCAGCAGCTTGGCCGGACTAGCGGCAAATGAGCAGTTCTTC. Protein sequence: CASSLAGLAANEQFF. V is TRBV5-8 and J is TRBJ2-1; 10 bases line up with TRBD2. This CDR3 is built from 15 residues. The germline V gene encodes CDR1 SGHTS and CDR2 YDEGEE. Unmatched junction bases numbered 4, after V lost 0 bases and J lost 7 bases.

The chain joins TRBV7-3 to TRBJ1-6; D is perhaps TRBD1 (5 bases). The CDR3 totals 15 residues. CDR1 is SGHTA and CDR2 is FQGTGA in the germline V gene. Trimming removed 2 bases at V and 16 bases at J, with 21 bases between. CDR3 sequence (DNA): TGTGCCAGCAGCTTAGAGGCGGGGCCTGGACTACTTCTCCACTTT. Translated: CASSLEAGPGLLLHF.

This clonotype was counted many times. The CDR3 reads CASSLASYEQYF. The CDR3 nucleotides read TGTGCCAGCAGCTTAGCATCCTACGAGCAGTACTTC. This rearrangement joins TRBV13 to TRBJ2-7; D unclear. Germline CDR1 is PRHDT and CDR2 is FYEKMQ (reference sequence). Trimming removed 1 base from V and 1 base from J, with 2 bases in between. This CDR3 comprises 12 residues.

The chain joins TRBV19 to TRBJ2-3; 12 bases match TRBD2. The ends lost 5 bases at V and 7 bases at J; junction bases unmatched: 13. Germline loops: CDR1 LNHDA, CDR2 SQIVND (reference sequence). The CDR3 is 17 residues long. CDR3 sequence reads: CASSASGLAGEIYTQYF. The CDR3 DNA is TGTGCCAGTAGTGCCTCGGGACTAGCGGGTGAAATTTATACGCAGTATTTT.

A remark on this clonotype: The missing conserved phenylalanine or tryptophan at the end of this CDR3 makes a read error likely. The rearrangement joins TRBV2 to TRBJ2-7; 9 bases map to TRBD1. J gave up 7 bases and V 3 bases, and 10 bases lay outside the gene matches. In germline, CDR1 is SNHLY, CDR2 FYNNEI. The CDR3 totals 15 residues. The CDR3 here is CASSDGGTGILEQYI. DNA of the CDR3: TGTGCCAGCAGTGATGGGGGGACAGGGATATTGGAGCAGTACATC.

This clonotype was seen many times. The CDR3 nucleotides read TGTGCCAGCAGTTTTCCCGCTGGGACAGGGGGTGCAGATACGCAGTATTTT. It encodes CASSFPAGTGGADTQYF. The genes are TRBV12-3 or TRBV12-4 and TRBJ2-3; 11 bases align to TRBD1. The V gene end was trimmed by 3 bases and the J gene end by 4 bases; junction bases not matched to a gene: 9. This CDR3 region has 17 residues.

This clonotype was counted at least ten times. The rearrangement uses TRBV11-2 and TRBJ2-7; 9 bases fit TRBD2. The junction had 10 bases not matched to a gene; V was cut back by 4 bases and J by 3 bases. The CDR3 sequence is 16 residues long. The germline CDR1 and CDR2 sequences are SGHAT and FQNNGV. CDR3 protein: CASSSHSGREIYEQYF. The CDR3, as DNA: TGTGCCAGCAGCTCCCATAGCGGGAGAGAGATCTACGAGCAGTACTTC.

This clonotype was seen ten or more times. J is TRBJ2-1 and V is TRBV5-1; D possibly uses TRBD1 or TRBD2 (5 bases each). The CDR3 length is 14 residues. Looked up from germline, CDR1 is SGHRS and CDR2 is YFSETQ. With 3 bases removed from V and 8 bases from J, the gap between germline ends came to 15 bases. This CDR3 reads CASSSGTITDEQFF. The CDR3 DNA is TGCGCCAGCAGCTCCGGGACCATAACCGATGAGCAGTTCTTC.

At least ten counts were recorded for this clonotype. This chain links TRBV7-2 with TRBJ2-7; the D is unclear. Germline assignment: CDR1 SGHTA and CDR2 FQGNSA. V was pared by 5 bases and J by 4 bases, with 12 bases between. This CDR3 has 13 amino acids. DNA of the CDR3: TGTGCCAGCAGCCTAAAGGCTAATTACGAGCAGTACTTC. It encodes CASSLKANYEQYF. Based on the CDR3 plus reference TRBV7-2 and TRBJ2-7, the full variable domain is GAGVSQSPSNKVTEKGKDVELRCDPISGHTALYWYRQSLGQGLEFLIYFQGNSAPDKSGLPSDRFSAERTGGSVSTLTIQRTQQEDSAVYLCASSLKANYEQYFGPGTRLTVT.

The chain employs TRBV24-1 and TRBJ1-5; TRBD1 matches at 12 bases. The CDR3 consists of 15 residues. Trimming at V came to 10 bases and at J to 7 bases, leaving 10 bases not matched to a gene. CDR1 and CDR2 from the germline V gene are KGHDR and SFDVKD. The DNA for the CDR3 is TGTGCCACGGGACAGGGGGCGTCCTACGAGCAGCCCCAGCATTTT. It codes for CATGQGASYEQPQHF.

This clonotype was counted ten times or more. The gene calls are TRBV20-1 and TRBJ2-1; possibly TRBD2 for D (5 bases). The germline V and J ends were trimmed by 5 bases and 0 bases, with 17 bases remaining between them. CDR3 length: 16 amino acids. Germline CDR1 reads DFQATT; CDR2 reads SNEGSKA (reference sequence). CDR3 loop: CSAGSLALRSYNEQFF. For the CDR3, the DNA is TGCAGTGCTGGATCCCTAGCCCTTCGCTCCTACAATGAGCAGTTCTTC.

This clonotype showed up many times. The genes are TRBV6-4 and TRBJ2-7; tentatively, D is TRBD2 (7 bases). The CDR3 covers 14 residues. V lost 4 bases and J 5 bases, leaving 15 bases between the germline ends. Per germline, CDR1 MRHNA and CDR2 SNTAGT. The CDR3 DNA reads TGTGCCAGCAGTGTTCGGGGGGCGAGAGACGAGCAGTACTTC. Protein: CASSVRGARDEQYF.